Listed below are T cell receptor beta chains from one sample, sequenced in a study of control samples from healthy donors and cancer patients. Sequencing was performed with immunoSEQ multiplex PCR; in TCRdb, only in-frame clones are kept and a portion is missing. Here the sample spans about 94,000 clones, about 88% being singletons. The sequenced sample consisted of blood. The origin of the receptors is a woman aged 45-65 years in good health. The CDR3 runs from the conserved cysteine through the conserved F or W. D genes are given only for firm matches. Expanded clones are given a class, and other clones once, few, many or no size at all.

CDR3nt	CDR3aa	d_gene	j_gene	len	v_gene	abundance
TGTGCCAGCAGCGTAGTCGGACAGGGTTGGTACGGCACAGATACGCAGTATTTT	CASSVVGQGWYGTDTQYF	TRBD1	TRBJ2-3	18	TRBV9	NA
TGTGCCAGCAGTCCCTCTGGAGGGAGGGGAGGTCAGGATAATGAAAAACTGTTTTTT	CASSPSGGRGGQDNEKLFF	NA	TRBJ1-4	19	TRBV28	NA
TGTGCCATCAGTGACCCCAGTGTAGCGGGGGGGAACAATGAGCAGTTCTTC	CAISDPSVAGGNNEQFF	TRBD2	TRBJ2-1	17	TRBV10-3	NA
TGTGCCAGCAGCCTGGCTGGGGTATTGGGAGTCACTGAAGCTTTCTTT	CASSLAGVLGVTEAFF	NA	TRBJ1-1	16	TRBV4-2	NA
TGTGCCAGCAGCGAAGGGGGGACGGTGAACACTGAAGCTTTCTTT	CASSEGGTVNTEAFF	NA	TRBJ1-1	15	TRBV9	NA
TGTGCCAGCAGCATCGGACAGGGTCAGGAGACCCAGTACTTC	CASSIGQGQETQYF	TRBD1	TRBJ2-5	14	TRBV27	NA
TGTGCCAGCAGCTTATACGGACAGGACTCTGGGGCCAACGTCCTGACTTTC	CASSLYGQDSGANVLTF	TRBD1	TRBJ2-6	17	TRBV7-3	NA
TGTGCCAGCAGCCCCGGACGGGCTAATGAAAAACTGTTTTTT	CASSPGRANEKLFF	NA	TRBJ1-4	14	TRBV5-8	NA
TGTGCCAGCGCTCAGGGATACACTGAAGCTTTCTTT	CASAQGYTEAFF	NA	TRBJ1-1	12	TRBV6-5	NA
TGCGCCAGCAGCCGCGGGACTTACTACGAGCAGTACTTC	CASSRGTYYEQYF	NA	TRBJ2-7	13	TRBV4-1	NA
TGTGCCATCAGCGGGACAGGGGGGACTGAAGCTTTCTTT	CAISGTGGTEAFF	TRBD1	TRBJ1-1	13	TRBV10-3	NA
TGTGCCAGTAGTATGGGCTTCCATGAGCAGTTCTTC	CASSMGFHEQFF	NA	TRBJ2-1	12	TRBV19	once
TGTGCCAGCAGCCCCGGGACAGGGTGGGCCGGGGAGCTGTTTTTT	CASSPGTGWAGELFF	TRBD1	TRBJ2-2	15	TRBV7-7	many
TGTGCCAGCAGCTTAGTGGGACTAGCGGGAGATGGCGGCACAGATACGCAGTATTTT	CASSLVGLAGDGGTDTQYF	TRBD2	TRBJ2-3	19	TRBV11-2	once
TGTGCCAGCAGCTTAATAAGACAGTCGAACACTGAAGCTTTCTTT	CASSLIRQSNTEAFF	NA	TRBJ1-1	15	TRBV5-4	few
TGTGCCAGCAGTCCCCATGGGGACGAGCAGTACTTC	CASSPHGDEQYF	NA	TRBJ2-7	12	TRBV12-3/TRBV12-4	NA
TGTGCCAGCAGGAACCGTGCAGATACGCAGTATTTT	CASRNRADTQYF	NA	TRBJ2-3	12	TRBV12-3/TRBV12-4	once
TGTGCCAGTGAAGGGCGGATCGAAAAACTGTTTTTT	CASEGRIEKLFF	NA	TRBJ1-4	12	TRBV19	NA
TGTGCCACCAGCAGAGAGCGGACCTACCATAATTCACCCCTCCACTTT	CATSRERTYHNSPLHF	NA	TRBJ1-6	16	TRBV15	NA
TGTGCCAGCAGTTTTCGGTTGGGGGAGACCCAGTACTTC	CASSFRLGETQYF	NA	TRBJ2-5	13	TRBV2	NA
TGTGCCACCCTGGGGGGGGCGCTTAATTCACCCCTCCACTTT	CATLGGALNSPLHF	NA	TRBJ1-6	14	TRBV24-1	NA
TGTGCCAGCAGCCCTCTGGGTATATACGAGCAGTACTTC	CASSPLGIYEQYF	NA	TRBJ2-7	13	TRBV9	NA
TGCGCCAGCAGCTCCGGAAACACTGAAGCTTTCTTT	CASSSGNTEAFF	NA	TRBJ1-1	12	TRBV5-1	NA
TGTGCCATCAGGGCCGGGACTCAAGAGACCCAGTACTTC	CAIRAGTQETQYF	NA	TRBJ2-5	13	TRBV10-3	NA
TGTGCTAGTGGTTCGAGCATGACGCGGGGGGCGTTAACGCTGTTTTTT	CASGSSMTRGALTLFF	TRBD2	TRBJ2-2	16	TRBV12-5	NA
TGTGCCAGCAGTTTAAACTGGTATGATGGCTACACCTTC	CASSLNWYDGYTF	NA	TRBJ1-2	13	TRBV28	NA
TGTGCCAGCAGTTACCAGGGGAACTATGGCTACACCTTC	CASSYQGNYGYTF	NA	TRBJ1-2	13	TRBV6-2/TRBV6-3	few
TGCGCCAGCAGCTTGTCAGACGGTGAAGCTTTCTTT	CASSLSDGEAFF	NA	TRBJ1-1	12	TRBV5-1	NA
TGTGCCAGCGGGAGGGACCGAGTTGGGACAGATACGCAGTATTTT	CASGRDRVGTDTQYF	TRBD2	TRBJ2-3	15	TRBV9	once
TGTGCCAGCAGCCCTCATGGGCCATCTTATACTAACTATGGCTACACCTTC	CASSPHGPSYTNYGYTF	NA	TRBJ1-2	17	TRBV9	NA
TGTGCCAGCAGCCGGGCTGGGACAGGGGACTACGAGCAGTACTTC	CASSRAGTGDYEQYF	TRBD1	TRBJ2-7	15	TRBV6-2/TRBV6-3	few
TGTGCCACCAGCCCCCGGGACATTCGCTCTGGAAACACCATATATTTT	CATSPRDIRSGNTIYF	NA	TRBJ1-3	16	TRBV15	NA
TGTGCCAGCAGTTTTCTCACCTCAGGGGACGAAAAACTGTTTTTT	CASSFLTSGDEKLFF	NA	TRBJ1-4	15	TRBV28	once
TGTGCCAGCAGCCCTGGGACAGTAGGAAACACCATATATTTT	CASSPGTVGNTIYF	TRBD1	TRBJ1-3	14	TRBV5-6	once
TGTGCCAGCAGCTTAGATAGACCTTCGAGGACTGGTAATGAGCAGTTCTTC	CASSLDRPSRTGNEQFF	NA	TRBJ2-1	17	TRBV11-3	NA
TGTGCCAGCAGCAAAGCCCTTCGACAGGGACGTTCCTACAATGAGCAGTTCTTC	CASSKALRQGRSYNEQFF	NA	TRBJ2-1	18	TRBV21-1	few
TGTGCCAGTAGTATTGAGGCGGACTCCTACGAGCAGTACTTC	CASSIEADSYEQYF	NA	TRBJ2-7	14	TRBV19	NA